Listed here are 27 T cell receptor beta chains from one sample, sequenced in a study of cytomegalovirus exposure and HLA in healthy donors. Method: immunoSEQ multiplex PCR; TCRdb's copy keeps in-frame clones and lacks some. The table lists a few hundred thousand clones, about 93% of them singletons. The sequenced sample was PBMCs. Receptor source: a woman between 18 and 29 years old in good health and CMV-seronegative.

This clone appeared a single time. The J gene is TRBJ1-2, the V gene TRBV9; D unresolved. CDR1 and CDR2 from the germline V gene are SGDLS and YYNGEE. The CDR3 is made up of 14 amino acids. Trimming left V 0 bases short and J 4 bases short, with 10 bases between. The chain's CDR3 is CASSVVSSTYGYTF. The CDR3 DNA follows: TGTGCCAGCAGCGTAGTGAGTAGTACCTATGGCTACACCTTC.

The chain has TRBV19 and TRBJ1-5; weak D call: TRBD1 (5 bases). V shed 5 bases and J shed 0 bases, with 8 bases lying between them. The germline gives CDR1 LNHDA, CDR2 SQIVND (reference sequence). CDR3 length: 14 residues. The CDR3 sequence: CASSSGNSNQPQHF. The CDR3 coding sequence is TGTGCCAGTAGTTCAGGGAATAGCAATCAGCCCCAGCATTTT. Full variable domain (missing parts from reference TRBV19 and TRBJ1-5): DGGITQSPKYLFRKEGQNVTLSCEQNLNHDAMYWYRQDPGQGLRLIYYSQIVNDFQKGDIAEGYSVSREKKESFPLTVTSAQKNPTAFYLCASSSGNSNQPQHFGDGTRLSIL.

This chain uses TRBV29-1 with TRBJ1-2; D possibly corresponds to TRBD1 (5 bases). V lost 0 bases to trimming and J lost 3 bases, with 8 bases between them. The CDR3 is 13 amino acids. The V gene's germline CDR1 is SQVTM and CDR2 ANQGSEA. Here the CDR3 DNA reads TGCAGCGTTGAAGAAGGAGGGGACTATGGCTACACCTTC. It specifies CSVEEGGDYGYTF.

The chain links TRBV7-2 to TRBJ1-2; no definite D call. With 1 base removed from V and 8 bases from J, the gap between germline ends came to 17 bases. CDR3 length equals 15 residues. The germline V gene has CDR1 SGHTA and CDR2 FQGNSA. The CDR3 bases are TGTGCCAGCAGCTTAGAGAGGGTACCAAAGCGCGGCTACACCTTC. Translated: CASSLERVPKRGYTF. Combining the CDR3 with reference TRBV7-2 and TRBJ1-2 gives the whole variable domain GAGVSQSPSNKVTEKGKDVELRCDPISGHTALYWYRQSLGQGLEFLIYFQGNSAPDKSGLPSDRFSAERTGGSVSTLTIQRTQQEDSAVYLCASSLERVPKRGYTFGSGTRLTVV.

The J gene is TRBJ2-4, the V gene TRBV9; 7 bases agree with TRBD2. V lost 0 bases to trimming and J lost 5 bases; unmatched junction nucleotides: 5. The germline gives CDR1 SGDLS, CDR2 YYNGEE. The CDR3 length is 15 residues. CDR3 residues: CASSVEGGPQNIQYF. The DNA of the CDR3 is TGTGCCAGCAGCGTAGAGGGAGGGCCGCAAAACATTCAGTACTTC. Complete variable domain (other parts from reference TRBV9 and TRBJ2-4): DSGVTQTPKHLITATGQRVTLRCSPRSGDLSVYWYQQSLDQGLQFLIQYYNGEERAKGNILERFSAQQFPDLHSELNLSSLELGDSALYFCASSVEGGPQNIQYFGAGTRLSVL.

V gene TRBV27 combines with J gene TRBJ2-1; 7 nucleotides line up with TRBD2. Trimming removed 7 bases from V and 8 bases from J; junction bases left unmatched: 2. From germline, CDR1 is MNHEY and CDR2 SMNVEV (reference sequence). This CDR3 has 11 amino acids. CDR3 residues: CASKAGYEQFF. CDR3 DNA sequence: TGTGCCAGCAAAGCGGGATATGAGCAGTTCTTC.

The V call is TRBV6-6, the J call TRBJ2-7, with 7 nucleotides matching TRBD2. The CDR3 sequence is 13 residues long. Germline V CDR1 and CDR2: MNHNY, SVGAGI (reference sequence). V lost 7 bases to trimming and J lost 4 bases; unmatched junction nucleotides: 7. The CDR3 here is CASTYRAGYEQYF. The CDR3 coding sequence is TGTGCCAGCACTTATAGAGCGGGATACGAGCAGTACTTC.

This chain uses TRBV9 with TRBJ2-7, with 10 bases matching TRBD2. Trimming cost V 4 bases and J 0 bases; bases outside gene matches: 7. The CDR3 has 16 residues. Germline V gives CDR1 SGDLS, CDR2 YYNGEE. CDR3 sequence reads: CASSPRSSGSSYEQYF. DNA of the CDR3: TGTGCCAGCAGCCCCCGGTCTAGCGGGAGCTCCTACGAGCAGTACTTC.

The rearrangement joins TRBV28 to TRBJ2-7; D is possibly TRBD1 (6 bases). The ends were cut back, 2 bases at V and 2 bases at J, with 10 bases in the middle. Germline V gene sequence: CDR1 MDHEN, CDR2 SYDVKM. CDR3 length equals 14 residues. CDR3 loop: CASSLGPGAYEQYF. The CDR3 nucleotides read TGTGCCAGCAGTTTAGGACCAGGGGCCTACGAGCAGTACTTC.

The chain has TRBV5-1 and TRBJ2-5, with 9 bases identical to TRBD2. This CDR3 has 18 amino acids. The germline gives CDR1 SGHRS, CDR2 YFSETQ. V lost 0 bases, J lost 4 bases, and 13 bases stayed unmatched. In nucleotides, the CDR3 is TGCGCCAGCAGCTTGGCGGCTAGCGGGAACCCAGGGACAGAGACCCAGTACTTC. Translation: CASSLAASGNPGTETQYF.

V and J are TRBV10-1 and TRBJ2-7, with 11 bases lining up with TRBD1. The CDR3 sequence is 16 residues long. Germline V gene data show CDR1 as WNHNN and CDR2 as SYGVQD (reference sequence). After removal of 3 bases from V and 2 bases from J, the junction contained 6 bases not matched to a gene. CDR3 sequence: CASSDSGQGVPYEQYF. DNA of the CDR3: TGCGCCAGCAGTGATTCGGGACAGGGGGTTCCCTACGAGCAGTACTTC.

This clone was detected once. The chain recombines TRBV7-2 with TRBJ2-7, with 9 bases fitting TRBD2. The CDR3 sequence is 17 residues long. Trimming removed 2 bases from V and 2 bases from J; junction bases left unmatched: 10. Germline V gene sequence: CDR1 SGHTA, CDR2 FQGNSA. For the CDR3, the DNA is TGTGCCAGCAGCTTATTGAGTTCGACTAGCGGTACCTACGAGCAGTACTTC. This encodes CASSLLSSTSGTYEQYF.

DNA for the CDR3: TGTGCCAGCAGCTTTTTGGGGACAGGGTCCTACGAGCAGTACTTC. This codes for CASSFLGTGSYEQYF. This chain joins TRBV5-4 and TRBJ2-7, with 9 positions matching TRBD1. The CDR3 runs 15 residues. The germline V gene encodes CDR1 SGHNT and CDR2 YYREEE (reference sequence). Trimming removed 2 bases from V and 1 base from J; junction bases left unmatched: 4. The full variable domain, with the rest looked up from reference TRBV5-4 and TRBJ2-7, is ETGVTQSPTHLIKTRGQQVTLRCSSQSGHNTVSWYQQALGQGPQFIFQYYREEENGRGNFPPRFSGLQFPNYSSELNVNALELDDSALYLCASSFLGTGSYEQYFGPGTRLTVT.

The gene calls are TRBV11-2 and TRBJ1-1; D is undetermined. V was clipped by 1 base and J by 0 bases, with 9 bases between them. The length of the CDR3 is 15 residues. Germline values: CDR1 SGHAT, CDR2 FQNNGV. CDR3 protein: CASSLAGPMNTEAFF. As DNA, the CDR3 is TGTGCCAGCAGCTTAGCGGGTCCGATGAACACTGAAGCTTTCTTT.

This clone was recorded once. This chain links TRBV6-5 with TRBJ2-7, with 12 bases that match TRBD2. V lost 5 bases to trimming and J lost 7 bases; unmatched junction nucleotides: 3. In germline, CDR1 is MNHEY, CDR2 SVGAGI. The CDR3 covers 13 residues. In nucleotides, the CDR3 is TGTGCCAGCAGTCGTGGACTAGCGGGGGAGCAGTACTTC. This codes for CASSRGLAGEQYF.

The rearrangement links TRBV10-2 to TRBJ2-7; 9 bases fit TRBD1. V gave up 1 base and J gave up 5 bases; unmatched junction bases: 12. The length of the CDR3 is 17 residues. Germline CDR1 is WSHSY and CDR2 is SAAADI. Written as DNA, the CDR3 is TGCGCCAGCAGTGAGTGGGGACAGGGTAAGACGTGGAACGAGCAGTACTTC. It is translated as CASSEWGQGKTWNEQYF.

This clone showed up just once. The gene calls are TRBV14 and TRBJ2-5, with 10 bases lining up with TRBD1. This CDR3 comprises 17 residues. The junction had 9 bases not matched to a gene; V was cut back by 0 bases and J by 5 bases. Looked up from germline, CDR1 is SGHDN and CDR2 is FVKESK. CDR3 sequence (DNA): TGTGCCAGCAGCCAAGATGGGAGGGACAGGGGATTGGAGACCCAGTACTTC. It yields the protein CASSQDGRDRGLETQYF.

The V call is TRBV2, the J call TRBJ2-7; TRBD1 might be the D (7 bases). CDR1 is SNHLY and CDR2 is FYNNEI in the germline V gene. V lost 8 bases and J 4 bases, leaving 24 bases between the germline ends. The CDR3 covers 16 residues. CDR3 in amino acids: CASSPLGGGGNYEQYF. CDR3 DNA sequence: TGTGCCAGCTCACCCCTAGGTGGAGGGGGCAATTACGAGCAGTACTTC.

J is TRBJ1-1 and V is TRBV5-4, with 7 bases lining up with TRBD1. The germline CDR1 and CDR2 sequences are SGHNT and YYREEE (reference sequence). The CDR3 runs to 14 residues. J was trimmed by 6 bases and V by 4 bases; bases with no gene match: 9. This CDR3 is CASSARQGPAEAFF. The DNA for the CDR3 is TGTGCCAGCAGCGCGCGACAGGGCCCCGCTGAAGCTTTCTTT.

The chain joins TRBV28 to TRBJ1-2; possible D gene TRBD1, 6 bases. Germline lookup yields CDR1 MDHEN and CDR2 SYDVKM. Trimming removed 5 bases at V and 5 bases at J, with 18 bases between. CDR3 size: 15 residues. The CDR3 sequence: CASSKGGTYIYGYTF. The CDR3 DNA sequence: TGTGCCAGCAGTAAAGGTGGGACATATATTTATGGCTACACCTTC.

The chain links TRBV27 to TRBJ2-7; 7 bases are a match to TRBD1. The CDR3 consists of 13 residues. Germline lookup yields CDR1 MNHEY and CDR2 SMNVEV (reference sequence). V lost 4 bases to trimming and J lost 3 bases; unmatched junction nucleotides: 3. DNA for the CDR3: TGTGCCAGCAGTTCCCGGGACAGCTACGAGCAGTACTTC. Translation: CASSSRDSYEQYF.

This chain joins TRBV2 and TRBJ2-1; maybe TRBD1 (5 bases). The germline V gene encodes CDR1 SNHLY and CDR2 FYNNEI. The CDR3 spans 16 residues. The V gene lost 2 bases and the J gene lost 8 bases, with 19 bases spanning the gap. The CDR3 DNA reads as TGTGCCAGCAGTGAACCCCCGCAGGGCGCATTCCATGAGCAGTTCTTC. Its translation: CASSEPPQGAFHEQFF.

V usage is TRBV19 and J usage is TRBJ1-2; 7 bases line up with TRBD1. Trimming cost V 4 bases and J 4 bases; bases outside gene matches: 12. The V gene's germline CDR1 is LNHDA and CDR2 SQIVND (reference sequence). This CDR3 has 16 residues. CDR3 region: CASSKIRDSFFYGYTF. As DNA, the CDR3 is TGTGCCAGTAGTAAGATCCGGGACAGCTTCTTCTATGGCTACACCTTC.

The V call is TRBV5-1, the J call TRBJ2-7; TRBD2 matches 14 bases. The germline CDR1 and CDR2 sequences are SGHRS and YFSETQ. The junction had 14 bases not matched to a gene; V was cut back by 4 bases and J by 5 bases. This CDR3 is 18 amino acids long. This CDR3 is CASSPLGTSGSPHHEQYF. CDR3 nucleotides: TGCGCCAGCAGCCCGTTAGGGACTAGCGGGAGTCCCCATCACGAGCAGTACTTC.

The rearrangement joins TRBV6-5 to TRBJ2-7, with 7 bases identical to TRBD1. V dropped 2 bases and J dropped 6; count of bases not matched to a gene: 4. The CDR3 consists of 13 residues. CDR1 is MNHEY, CDR2 SVGAGI, per germline. In DNA, the CDR3 is TGTGCCAGCAGTTACCCGACAGGGCGCGAGCAGTACTTC. Amino acid sequence: CASSYPTGREQYF.

The rearrangement links TRBV2 to TRBJ2-3, with 11 bases that match TRBD2. This CDR3 has 20 amino acids. The V gene end was trimmed by 4 bases and the J gene end by 2 bases; junction bases not matched to a gene: 17. Germline V CDR1 and CDR2: SNHLY, FYNNEI. CDR3 sequence reads: CASSGMRNKGLAEHTDTQYF. CDR3 bases: TGTGCCAGCAGTGGTATGAGGAACAAGGGACTAGCGGAACACACAGATACGCAGTATTTT. Filled out from reference TRBV2 and TRBJ2-3, the complete variable domain reads EPEVTQTPSHQVTQMGQEVILRCVPISNHLYFYWYRQILGQKVEFLVSFYNNEISEKSEIFDDQFSVERPDGSNFTLKIRSTKLEDSAMYFCASSGMRNKGLAEHTDTQYFGPGTRLTVL.

This chain links TRBV18 with TRBJ2-5, with 8 bases that match TRBD1. The CDR3 spans 16 residues. The V gene's germline CDR1 is KGHSH and CDR2 LQKENI. Trimming took 4 bases from V and 5 from J; bases not matched to a gene: 12. The CDR3 protein is CASSLRQGSIRETQYF. The CDR3 region has the DNA TGTGCCAGCTCACTTCGACAGGGGTCAATCAGGGAGACCCAGTACTTC.